A selection of T cell receptor beta chains follows, all from one sample in a study of T cells expressing NK-cell markers. Using the 5' RACE reads, TCRdb records one entry per CDR3 protein without DNA. Found here are under 500,000 distinct CDR3 sequences; the top ten clones hold approximately 6.8%. Sequencing was performed on blood T cells: a sorted CD56 or NKG2C T cell subset, CD4+ or CD8+ T cells, or bulk PBMC T cells (not recorded which). The receptors here all came from a woman aged 18-69 years in good health. CDR3s include the opening cysteine and the closing phenylalanine or tryptophan.

TRBJ1-3 | TRBV7-2 | CASSQQNGNTIYF
TRBJ1-4 | TRBV20-1 | CSAQRGSNEKLFF
TRBJ2-7 | TRBV18 | CASSPTGTLYEQYF
TRBJ2-7 | TRBV6-5 | CASSYSPTGGQYEQYF
TRBJ1-5 | TRBV20-1 | CSAPGQVNQPQHF
TRBJ2-7 | TRBV7-2 | CASSLGQPLGEQYF
TRBJ1-6 | TRBV6-2/TRBV6-3 | CASSYPMDGNSPLHF
TRBJ1-3 | TRBV20-1 | CSAREWGASGNTIYF
TRBJ2-1 | TRBV3-1 | CAREDEPPWSYNEQFF
TRBJ2-1 | TRBV27 | CASSPPLKGSRSYNEQFF
TRBJ1-4 | TRBV28 | CASSLGLYEKLFF
TRBJ1-1 | TRBV7-2 | CASSRDRNTEAFF
TRBJ2-5 | TRBV29-1 | CSILGPHQETQYF
TRBJ2-1 | TRBV7-8 | CASSPGQGSGEQFF
TRBJ2-1 | TRBV4-3 | CASSQMGLVNEQFF
TRBJ2-2 | TRBV29-1 | CSVVTDEGGELFF
TRBJ2-7 | TRBV20-1 | CSARDEGRSSYEQYF
TRBJ2-7 | TRBV7-6 | CASSLSGTSEFYEQYF
TRBJ2-3 | TRBV24-1 | CATSEAGAWGTDTQYF
TRBJ2-3 | TRBV6-1 | CASSGGQGSSDTQYF
TRBJ2-1 | TRBV20-1 | CSARTGPNSYNEQFF
TRBJ2-1 | TRBV6-2/TRBV6-3 | CASSFQVGLAGDNEQFF
TRBJ2-1 | TRBV9 | CASSVVGDRPYNEQFF
TRBJ1-2 | TRBV6-5 | CASSLRQADYGYTF
TRBJ2-5 | TRBV5-1 | CASSRGQFAPLWLGKPGRETQYF
TRBJ2-5 | TRBV5-5 | CASSLGSGGQETQYF